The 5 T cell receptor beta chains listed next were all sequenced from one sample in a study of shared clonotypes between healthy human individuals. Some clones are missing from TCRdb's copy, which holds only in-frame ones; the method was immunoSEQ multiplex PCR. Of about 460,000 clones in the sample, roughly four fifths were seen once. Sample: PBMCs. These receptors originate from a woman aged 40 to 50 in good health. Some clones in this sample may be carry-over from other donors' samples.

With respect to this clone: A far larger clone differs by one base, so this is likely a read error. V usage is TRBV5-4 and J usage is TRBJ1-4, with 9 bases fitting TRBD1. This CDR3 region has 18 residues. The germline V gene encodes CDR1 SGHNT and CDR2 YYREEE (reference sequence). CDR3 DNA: TGTGGCAGCAGCGCAGGGACAGGGCATTTTGCAACTAATGAAAAACTGTTTTTT. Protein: CGSSAGTGHFATNEKLFF.

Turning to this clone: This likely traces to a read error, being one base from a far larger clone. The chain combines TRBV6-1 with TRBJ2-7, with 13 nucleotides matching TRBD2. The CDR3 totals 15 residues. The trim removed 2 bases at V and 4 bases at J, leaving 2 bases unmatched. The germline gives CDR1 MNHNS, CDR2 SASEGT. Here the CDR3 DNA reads TGTGCCAGCAGTGAAAGGACTAGCGGGAGATACGAGCAGTACTTC. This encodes CASSERTSGRYEQYF.

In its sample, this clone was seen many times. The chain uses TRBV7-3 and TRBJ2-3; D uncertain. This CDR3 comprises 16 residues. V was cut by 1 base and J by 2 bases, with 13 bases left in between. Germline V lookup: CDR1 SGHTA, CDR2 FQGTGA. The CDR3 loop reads CASSLNSAGSTDTQYF. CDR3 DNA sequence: TGTGCCAGCAGCTTAAATTCGGCAGGATCCACAGATACGCAGTATTTT.

This CDR3 is CASSLVTANEAFF. The CDR3 nucleotides read TGTGCCAGCAGCTTGGTGACAGCCAATGAAGCTTTCTTT. The V gene is TRBV5-4, the J gene TRBJ1-1; possible D gene TRBD1, 5 bases. Germline V lookup: CDR1 SGHNT, CDR2 YYREEE (reference sequence). The CDR3 is made up of 13 amino acids. V gave up 0 bases and J gave up 7 bases, with 10 bases separating them.

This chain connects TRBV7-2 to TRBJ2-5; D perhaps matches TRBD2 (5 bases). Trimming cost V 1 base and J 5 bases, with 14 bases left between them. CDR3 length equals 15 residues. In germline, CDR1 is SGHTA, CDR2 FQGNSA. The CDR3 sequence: CASSLVGGYGETQYF. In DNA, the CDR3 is TGTGCCAGCAGCTTAGTTGGAGGTTACGGCGAGACCCAGTACTTC.